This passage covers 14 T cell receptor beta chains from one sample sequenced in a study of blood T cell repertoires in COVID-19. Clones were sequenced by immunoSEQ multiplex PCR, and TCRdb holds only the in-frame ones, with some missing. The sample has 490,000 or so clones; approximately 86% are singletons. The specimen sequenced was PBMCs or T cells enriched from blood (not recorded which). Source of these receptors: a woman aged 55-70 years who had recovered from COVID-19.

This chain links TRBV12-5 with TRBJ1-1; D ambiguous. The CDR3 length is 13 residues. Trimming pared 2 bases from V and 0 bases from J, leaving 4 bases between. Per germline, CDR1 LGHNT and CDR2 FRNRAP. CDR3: CASGLSLNTEAFF. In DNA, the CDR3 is TGTGCTAGTGGTTTGTCGTTGAACACTGAAGCTTTCTTT.

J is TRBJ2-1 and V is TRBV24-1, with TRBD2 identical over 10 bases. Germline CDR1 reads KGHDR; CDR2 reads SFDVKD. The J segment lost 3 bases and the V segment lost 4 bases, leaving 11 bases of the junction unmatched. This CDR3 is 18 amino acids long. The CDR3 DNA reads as TGTGCCACCAGTGAACCCACCTATAGCGGGGGGAGCTACAATGAGCAGTTCTTC. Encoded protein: CATSEPTYSGGSYNEQFF.

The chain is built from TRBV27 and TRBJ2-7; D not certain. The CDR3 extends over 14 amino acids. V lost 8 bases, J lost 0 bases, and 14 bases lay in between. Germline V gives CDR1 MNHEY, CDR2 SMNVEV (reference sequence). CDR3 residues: CASSVGNYSYEQYV. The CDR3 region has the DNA TGTGCCAGCTCCGTTGGAAACTACTCCTACGAGCAGTACGTC.

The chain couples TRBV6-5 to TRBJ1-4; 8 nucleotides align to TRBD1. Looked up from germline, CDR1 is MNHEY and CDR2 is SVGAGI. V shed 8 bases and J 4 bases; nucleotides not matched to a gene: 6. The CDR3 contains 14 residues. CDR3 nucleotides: TGTGCCAGCGCCGGACAGGGCGATAATGAAAAACTGTTTTTT. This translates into CASAGQGDNEKLFF.

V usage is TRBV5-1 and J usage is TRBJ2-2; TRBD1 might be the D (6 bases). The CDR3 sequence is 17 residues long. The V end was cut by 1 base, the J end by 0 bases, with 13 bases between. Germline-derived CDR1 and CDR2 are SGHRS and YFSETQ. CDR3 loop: CASSLNLGAANTGELFF. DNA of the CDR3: TGCGCCAGCAGCTTGAATCTGGGGGCCGCGAACACCGGGGAGCTGTTTTTT.

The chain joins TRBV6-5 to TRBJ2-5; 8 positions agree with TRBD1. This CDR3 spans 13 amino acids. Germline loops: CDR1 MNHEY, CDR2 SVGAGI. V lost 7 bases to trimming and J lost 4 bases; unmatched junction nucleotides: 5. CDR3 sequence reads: CASNRGLLETQYF. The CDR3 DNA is TGTGCCAGCAACAGGGGGTTATTAGAGACCCAGTACTTC.

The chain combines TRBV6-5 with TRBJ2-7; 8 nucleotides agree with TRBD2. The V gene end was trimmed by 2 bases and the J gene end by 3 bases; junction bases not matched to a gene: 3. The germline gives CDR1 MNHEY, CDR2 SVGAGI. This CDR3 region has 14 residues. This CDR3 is CASSYERGNYEQYF. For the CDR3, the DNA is TGTGCCAGCAGTTACGAGCGGGGGAACTACGAGCAGTACTTC.

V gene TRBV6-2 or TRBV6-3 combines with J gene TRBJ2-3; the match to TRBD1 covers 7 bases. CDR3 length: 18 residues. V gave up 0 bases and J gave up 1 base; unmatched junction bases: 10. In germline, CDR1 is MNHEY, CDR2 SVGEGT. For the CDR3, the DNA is TGTGCCAGCAGTTACTCGAGATGGGCAGGGGGTGGCACAGATACGCAGTATTTT. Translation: CASSYSRWAGGGTDTQYF.

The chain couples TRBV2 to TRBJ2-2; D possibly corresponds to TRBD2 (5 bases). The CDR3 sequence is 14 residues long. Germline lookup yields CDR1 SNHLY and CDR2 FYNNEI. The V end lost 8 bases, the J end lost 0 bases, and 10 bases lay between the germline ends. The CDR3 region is CASRSGSNTGELFF. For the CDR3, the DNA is TGTGCCAGCCGTTCGGGGTCGAACACCGGGGAGCTGTTTTTT.

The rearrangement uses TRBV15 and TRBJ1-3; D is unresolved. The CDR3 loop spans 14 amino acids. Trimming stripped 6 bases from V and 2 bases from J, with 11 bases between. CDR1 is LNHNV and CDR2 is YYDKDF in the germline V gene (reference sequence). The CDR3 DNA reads TGTGCCACCAGGGACCTCGGGACTGGAAACACCATATATTTT. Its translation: CATRDLGTGNTIYF.

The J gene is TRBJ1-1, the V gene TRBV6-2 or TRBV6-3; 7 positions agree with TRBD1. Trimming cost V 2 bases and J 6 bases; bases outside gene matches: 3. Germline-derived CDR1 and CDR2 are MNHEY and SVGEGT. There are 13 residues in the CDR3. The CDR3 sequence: CASSYHGQAEAFF. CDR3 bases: TGTGCCAGCAGTTACCACGGACAGGCTGAAGCTTTCTTT.

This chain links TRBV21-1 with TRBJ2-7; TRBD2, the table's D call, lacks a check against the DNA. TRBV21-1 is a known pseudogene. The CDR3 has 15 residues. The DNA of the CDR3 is TGTGCCAGCAGCAGAACAGGACTAGATATATACGAGCAGTACGTC. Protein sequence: CASSRTGLDIYEQYV.

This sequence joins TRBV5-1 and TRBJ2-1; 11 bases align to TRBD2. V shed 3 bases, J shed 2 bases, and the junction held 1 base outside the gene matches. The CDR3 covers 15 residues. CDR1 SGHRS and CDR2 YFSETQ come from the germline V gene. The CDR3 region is CASSWGLAAYNEQFF. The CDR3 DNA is TGCGCCAGCAGCTGGGGACTAGCGGCCTACAATGAGCAGTTCTTC. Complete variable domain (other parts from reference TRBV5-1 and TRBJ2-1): KAGVTQTPRYLIKTRGQQVTLSCSPISGHRSVSWYQQTPGQGLQFLFEYFSETQRNKGNFPGRFSGRQFSNSRSEMNVSTLELGDSALYLCASSWGLAAYNEQFFGPGTRLTVL.

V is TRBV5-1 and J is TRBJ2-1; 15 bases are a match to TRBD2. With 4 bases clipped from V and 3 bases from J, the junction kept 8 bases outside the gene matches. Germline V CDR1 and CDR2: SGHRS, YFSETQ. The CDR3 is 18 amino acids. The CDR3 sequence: CASSRRTSGGAVYNEQFF. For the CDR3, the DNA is TGCGCCAGCAGCCGTCGGACTAGCGGGGGGGCCGTCTACAATGAGCAGTTCTTC.